Shown below are 5 T cell receptor beta chains from a single sample sequenced in a study of blood T cells in healthy people across ages. Then a second PCR, running roughly 7 to 11 cycles, was carried out with a sample-barcoded 5' primer and a J-beta primer mix. TCRdb independently ran MiXCR on the 5' RACE reads; one entry per CDR3 protein. The sample records 600,000 to 900,000 distinct CDR3 sequences, roughly 25% being singletons. These data were also filed under a second study, of T cells of mothers and their children.

What was sequenced was blood. Receptor source: a boy between 10 and 17 years old in good health.

This clonotype appeared a few times. V usage is TRBV6-5 and J usage is TRBJ1-2, with D unresolved. The V and J ends lost 2 bases and 5 bases respectively, with 21 bases between them. CDR3 length equals 17 residues. The germline gives CDR1 MNHEY, CDR2 SVGAGI. The CDR3 DNA sequence: TGTGCCAGCAGTTACCGGACGGCCCACCCGGCGCCTTATGGCTACACCTTC. Its translation: CASSYRTAHPAPYGYTF.

A few counts support this clonotype. The chain carries TRBV20-1 and TRBJ1-2; D remains unclear. The CDR3 has 12 residues. Germline values: CDR1 DFQATT, CDR2 SNEGSKA (reference sequence). The V and J ends lost 5 bases and 2 bases respectively, with 9 bases between them. CDR3 bases: TGCAGTGCTGTGGACGCGAACTATGGCTACACCTTC. Protein sequence: CSAVDANYGYTF.

This clonotype turned up a few times. The V call is TRBV4-1, the J call TRBJ2-7; D assignment may be TRBD1 or TRBD2 (5 bases each). V dropped 4 bases and J dropped 0 bases, with 13 bases sitting between them. From germline, CDR1 is MGHRA and CDR2 YSYEKL. The CDR3 extends over 15 amino acids. The CDR3 here is CASSPRDGDSYEQYF. The CDR3 nucleotides read TGCGCCAGCAGCCCCCGGGACGGGGACTCCTACGAGCAGTACTTC.

The chain joins TRBV11-2 to TRBJ2-5, with D tentatively TRBD1 or TRBD2 (5 bases each). This CDR3 is built from 15 residues. Per the germline V gene, CDR1 is SGHAT and CDR2 is FQNNGV. Trimming pared 2 bases from V and 5 bases from J, leaving 15 bases between. CDR3 DNA sequence: TGTGCCAGCAGCTTACCCCTGGGACGCCCGGAGACCCAGTACTTC. As protein: CASSLPLGRPETQYF.

This clonotype was counted a few times. The J gene is TRBJ2-1, the V gene TRBV4-1, with no clear D. V was trimmed by 1 base and J by 0 bases, leaving 10 bases between them. CDR3 size: 16 residues. The germline CDR1 and CDR2 sequences are MGHRA and YSYEKL. As DNA, the CDR3 is TGCGCCAGCAGCCAAGCTCCAGAAAGCTCCTACAATGAGCAGTTCTTC. It encodes CASSQAPESSYNEQFF.